This T cell receptor (beta chain) was retrieved from a study of T cell repertoires in aging, cancer and after chemotherapy. Study details: Six age groups, ranging from 30 or younger to 70 or older, included the donors.

TRB rearrangements spanning V, D and J were amplified using mixed TRB-A/B primers. Using its own MiXCR run on the multiplex PCR reads, TCRdb lists one record per CDR3 protein. The sample has 1,300 or so distinct CDR3 sequences; around 30% are singletons. About this clonotype: Its antigen remains unknown.

Study results and limitations: Age-matched healthy donors had significantly more diverse, less clonal blood TCR repertoires than untreated cancer patients.

TCR beta rearrangements were amplified from peripheral blood genomic DNA. CDR3 length equals 14 residues. The germline V gene has CDR1 SGHTA and CDR2 FQGTGA. The V gene end was trimmed by 5 bases and the J gene end by 12 bases; junction bases not matched to a gene: 6. The chain links TRBV7-3 to TRBJ2-1; 14 bases match TRBD2. This receptor was taken from a human donor with a solid tumor. The sample comprised blood. The CDR3 loop is CASSPGTSGGPQFF. CDR3 bases: TGTGCCAGCAGCCCCGGGACTAGCGGGGGCCCGCAGTTCTTC.